The clone carrying this TCR beta chain was seen at least ten times. Its target is not known. The sample is drawn from a study of T-cell reconstitution after alpha-beta-depleted transplantation in children. General study points: It was newly produced T cells that mostly accounted for T-cell counts and diversity one year after transplant. Diversity of TCRbeta at day 60 was high in some patients, arising from surviving recipient T cells and thymic progenitors. Expanded graft clones numbering several hundred reportedly gave rise to alpha-beta T cells about two months after transplant.

Using unique molecular identifiers, the investigators prepared the TCRbeta library. TCRdb re-called the PCR reads through MiXCR, storing one row per CDR3 protein. The sample carries hundreds of thousands of distinct CDR3 sequences, 10% to 15% recorded once. The germline gives CDR1 SQVTM, CDR2 ANQGSEA. The CDR3 totals 14 residues. The ends were cut back, 7 bases at V and 2 bases at J, with 18 bases in the middle. This clonotype was obtained from a male patient between 5 and 17 years old who had a stem cell transplant for acute myeloid leukemia, so the T cells may come from the graft donor. The material was PBMCs, mostly from graft donor cells, obtained 360 days after TCRalphabeta/CD19-depleted stem cell transplant. This chain connects TRBV29-1 to TRBJ2-7; possibly TRBD2 for D (6 bases). CDR3 coding DNA: TGCAGCGCCGGAGGGGTCCTACCTACCTACGAGCAGTACTTC. Amino acid sequence: CSAGGVLPTYEQYF.